The T cell receptor beta chain described here comes from a study of blood T cell repertoires in COVID-19. Using immunoSEQ multiplex PCR, the repertoire was profiled, and TCRdb retains in-frame clones only, with some absent. The data contain fewer than 350,000 clones, 85% of them seen just once; the ten biggest clones take up 1.5% to 2%. Looked up from germline, CDR1 is SGHNT and CDR2 is YYREEE (reference sequence). Trimming took 2 bases from V and 2 from J; bases not matched to a gene: 2. CDR3 size: 14 residues. The V and J genes are TRBV5-4 and TRBJ2-7; 9 nucleotides match TRBD1. The material sequenced was PBMCs or T cells enriched from blood (not recorded which). This TCR came from a woman in her twenties or thirties who had been exposed to COVID-19. This CDR3 is CASSLQGAPYEQYF. In nucleotides, the CDR3 is TGTGCCAGCAGCTTACAGGGGGCCCCCTACGAGCAGTACTTC. Combining the CDR3 with reference TRBV5-4 and TRBJ2-7 gives the whole variable domain ETGVTQSPTHLIKTRGQQVTLRCSSQSGHNTVSWYQQALGQGPQFIFQYYREEENGRGNFPPRFSGLQFPNYSSELNVNALELDDSALYLCASSLQGAPYEQYFGPGTRLTVT.